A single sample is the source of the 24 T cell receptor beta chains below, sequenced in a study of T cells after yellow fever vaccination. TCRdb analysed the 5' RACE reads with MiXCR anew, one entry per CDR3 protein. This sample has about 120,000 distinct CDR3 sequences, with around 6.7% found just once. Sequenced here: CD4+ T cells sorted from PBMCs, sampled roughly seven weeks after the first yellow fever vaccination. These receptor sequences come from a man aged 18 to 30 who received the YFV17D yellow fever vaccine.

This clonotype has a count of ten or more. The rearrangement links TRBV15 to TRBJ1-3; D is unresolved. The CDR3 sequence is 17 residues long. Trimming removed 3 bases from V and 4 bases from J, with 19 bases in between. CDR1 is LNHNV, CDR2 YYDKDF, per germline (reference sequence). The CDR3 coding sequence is TGTGCCACCAGCAGTTCCGGACGCGGTAGGCCGGGAAACACCATATATTTT. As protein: CATSSSGRGRPGNTIYF.

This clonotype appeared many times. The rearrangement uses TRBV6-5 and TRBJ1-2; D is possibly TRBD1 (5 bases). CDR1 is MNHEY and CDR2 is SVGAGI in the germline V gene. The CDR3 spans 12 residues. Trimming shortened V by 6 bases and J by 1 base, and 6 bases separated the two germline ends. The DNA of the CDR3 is TGTGCCAGCAGCAGGGTTAACTATGGCTACACCTTC. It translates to CASSRVNYGYTF.

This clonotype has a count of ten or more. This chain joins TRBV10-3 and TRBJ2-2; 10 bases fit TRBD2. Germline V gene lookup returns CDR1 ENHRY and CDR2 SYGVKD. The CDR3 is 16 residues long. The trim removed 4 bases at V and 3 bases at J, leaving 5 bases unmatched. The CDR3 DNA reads TGTGCCATCAGTGCGTGGACTAGCGGAGACACCGGGGAGCTGTTTTTT. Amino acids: CAISAWTSGDTGELFF.

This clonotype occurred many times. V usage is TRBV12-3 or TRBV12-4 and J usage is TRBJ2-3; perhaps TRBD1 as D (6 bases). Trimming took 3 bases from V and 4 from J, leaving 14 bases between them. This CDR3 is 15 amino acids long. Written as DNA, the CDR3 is TGTGCCAGCAGTTTTGGGCAGGGGCGGGCAGATACGCAGTATTTT. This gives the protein CASSFGQGRADTQYF.

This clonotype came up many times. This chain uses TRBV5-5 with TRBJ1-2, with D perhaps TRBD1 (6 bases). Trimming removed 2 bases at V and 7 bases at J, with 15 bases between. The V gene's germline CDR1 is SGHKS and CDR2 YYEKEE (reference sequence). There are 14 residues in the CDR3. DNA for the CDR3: TGTGCCAGCAGCTTTGGCGGACAGCCCCCTGGCTACACCTTC. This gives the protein CASSFGGQPPGYTF.

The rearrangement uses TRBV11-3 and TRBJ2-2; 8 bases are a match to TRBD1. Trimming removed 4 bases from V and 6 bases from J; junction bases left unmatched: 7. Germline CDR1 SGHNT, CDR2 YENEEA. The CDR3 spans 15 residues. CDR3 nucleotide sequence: TGTGCCAGCAGCTGGACAGGGCTTAGGTCCGGGGAGCTGTTTTTT. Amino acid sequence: CASSWTGLRSGELFF. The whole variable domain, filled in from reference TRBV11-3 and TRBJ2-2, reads EAGVVQSPRYKIIEKKQPVAFWCNPISGHNTLYWYLQNLGQGPELLIRYENEEAVDDSQLPKDRFSAERLKGVDSTLKIQPAELGDSAVYLCASSWTGLRSGELFFGEGSRLTVL.

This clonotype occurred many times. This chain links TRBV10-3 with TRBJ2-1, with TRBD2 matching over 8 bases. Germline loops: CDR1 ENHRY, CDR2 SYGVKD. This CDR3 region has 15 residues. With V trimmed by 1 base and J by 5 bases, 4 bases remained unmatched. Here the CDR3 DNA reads TGTGCCATCAGTGAGTTCGGGGGGGCCCACAATGAGCAGTTCTTC. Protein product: CAISEFGGAHNEQFF.

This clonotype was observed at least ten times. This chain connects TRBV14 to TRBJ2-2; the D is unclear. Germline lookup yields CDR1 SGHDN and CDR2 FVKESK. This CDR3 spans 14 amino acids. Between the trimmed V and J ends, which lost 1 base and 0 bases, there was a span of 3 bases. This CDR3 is CASSQGANTGELFF. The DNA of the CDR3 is TGTGCCAGCAGCCAAGGGGCGAACACCGGGGAGCTGTTTTTT. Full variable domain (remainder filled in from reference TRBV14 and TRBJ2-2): EAGVTQFPSHSVIEKGQTVTLRCDPISGHDNLYWYRRVMGKEIKFLLHFVKESKQDESGMPNNRFLAERTGGTYSTLKVQPAELEDSGVYFCASSQGANTGELFFGEGSRLTVL.

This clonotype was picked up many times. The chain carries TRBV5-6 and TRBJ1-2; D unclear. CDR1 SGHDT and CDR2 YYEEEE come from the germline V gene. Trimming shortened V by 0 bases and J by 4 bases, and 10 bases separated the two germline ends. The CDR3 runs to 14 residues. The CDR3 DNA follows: TGTGCCAGCAGCTTGGTCGGAGTAGGCTATGGCTACACCTTC. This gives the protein CASSLVGVGYGYTF.

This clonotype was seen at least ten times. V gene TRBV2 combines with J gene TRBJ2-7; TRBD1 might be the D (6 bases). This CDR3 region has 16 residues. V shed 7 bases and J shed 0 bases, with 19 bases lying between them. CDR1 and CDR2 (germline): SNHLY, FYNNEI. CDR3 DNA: TGTGCCAGCACCTTCGGGCAGGGGACGAGCTCCTACGAGCAGTACTTC. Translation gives CASTFGQGTSSYEQYF.

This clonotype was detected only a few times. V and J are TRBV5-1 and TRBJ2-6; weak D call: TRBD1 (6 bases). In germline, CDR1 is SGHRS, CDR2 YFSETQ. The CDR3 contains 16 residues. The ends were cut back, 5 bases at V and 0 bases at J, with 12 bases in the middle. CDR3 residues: CASSSDRSSGANVLTF. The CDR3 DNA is TGCGCCAGCAGTTCTGACAGGAGCTCTGGGGCCAACGTCCTGACTTTC.

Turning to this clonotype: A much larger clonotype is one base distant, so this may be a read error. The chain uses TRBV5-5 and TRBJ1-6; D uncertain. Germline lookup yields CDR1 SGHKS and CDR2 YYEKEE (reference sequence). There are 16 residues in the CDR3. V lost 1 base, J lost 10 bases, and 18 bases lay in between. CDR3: CASSLSGGNSKSPLHF. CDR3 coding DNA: TGTGCCAGCAGCTTGTCGGGCGGGAACTCTAAATCACCCCTCCACTTT.

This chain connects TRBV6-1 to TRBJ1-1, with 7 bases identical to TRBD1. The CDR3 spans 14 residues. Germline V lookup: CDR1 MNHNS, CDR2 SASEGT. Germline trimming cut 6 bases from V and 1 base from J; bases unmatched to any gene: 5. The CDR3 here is CASRHGTENTEAFF. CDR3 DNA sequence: TGTGCCAGCAGACACGGGACAGAGAACACTGAAGCTTTCTTT.

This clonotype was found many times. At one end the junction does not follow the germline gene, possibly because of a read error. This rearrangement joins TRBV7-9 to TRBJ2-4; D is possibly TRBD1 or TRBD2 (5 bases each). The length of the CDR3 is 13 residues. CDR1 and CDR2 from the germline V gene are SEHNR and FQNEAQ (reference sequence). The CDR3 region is CASSFTRGQLSAF. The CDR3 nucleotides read TGTGCCAGCAGCTTTACGAGGGGTCAGCTGTCCGCCTTC.

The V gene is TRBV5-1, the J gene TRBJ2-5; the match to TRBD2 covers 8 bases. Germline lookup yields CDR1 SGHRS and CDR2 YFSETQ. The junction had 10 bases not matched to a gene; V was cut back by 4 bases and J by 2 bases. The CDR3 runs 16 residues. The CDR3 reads CASSPGGGGRQETQYF. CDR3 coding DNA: TGCGCCAGCAGCCCAGGAGGCGGGGGGCGGCAAGAGACCCAGTACTTC.

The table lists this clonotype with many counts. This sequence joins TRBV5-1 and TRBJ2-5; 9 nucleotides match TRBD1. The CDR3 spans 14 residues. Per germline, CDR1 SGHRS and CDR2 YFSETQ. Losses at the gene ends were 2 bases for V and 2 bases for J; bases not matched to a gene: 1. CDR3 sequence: CASSFGTGQETQYF. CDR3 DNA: TGCGCCAGCAGCTTCGGGACAGGGCAAGAGACCCAGTACTTC.

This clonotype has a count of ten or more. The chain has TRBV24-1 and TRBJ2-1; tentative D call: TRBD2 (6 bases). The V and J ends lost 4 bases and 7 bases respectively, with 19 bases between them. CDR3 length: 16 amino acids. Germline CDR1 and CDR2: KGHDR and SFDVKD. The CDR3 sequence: CATSDPSAGLLNEQFF. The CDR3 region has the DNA TGTGCCACCAGTGACCCTAGCGCCGGATTGTTGAATGAGCAGTTCTTC.

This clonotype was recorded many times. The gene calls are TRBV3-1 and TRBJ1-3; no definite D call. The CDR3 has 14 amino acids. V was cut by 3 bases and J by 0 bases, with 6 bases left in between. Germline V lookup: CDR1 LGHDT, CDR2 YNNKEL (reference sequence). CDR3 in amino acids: CASSQGSSGNTIYF. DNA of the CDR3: TGTGCCAGCAGCCAGGGCTCCTCTGGAAACACCATATATTTT.

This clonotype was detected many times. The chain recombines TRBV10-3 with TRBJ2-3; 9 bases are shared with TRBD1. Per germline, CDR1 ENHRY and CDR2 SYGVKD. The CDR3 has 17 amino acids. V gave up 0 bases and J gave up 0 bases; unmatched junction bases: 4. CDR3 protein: CAISESNRGPSTDTQYF. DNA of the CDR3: TGTGCCATCAGTGAGTCGAACAGGGGGCCTAGCACAGATACGCAGTATTTT.

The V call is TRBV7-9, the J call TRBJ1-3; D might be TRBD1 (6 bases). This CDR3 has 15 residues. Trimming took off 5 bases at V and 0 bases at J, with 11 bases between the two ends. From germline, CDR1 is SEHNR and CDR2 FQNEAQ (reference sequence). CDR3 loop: CASSTWTVSGNTIYF. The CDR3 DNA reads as TGTGCCAGCAGCACCTGGACAGTCTCTGGAAACACCATATATTTT.

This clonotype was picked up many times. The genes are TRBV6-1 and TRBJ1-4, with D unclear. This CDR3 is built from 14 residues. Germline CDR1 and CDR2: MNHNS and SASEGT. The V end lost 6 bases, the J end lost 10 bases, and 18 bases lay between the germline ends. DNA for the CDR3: TGTGCCAGCAGCGCGATTGGGGAGGAAAGAAAACTGTTTTTT. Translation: CASSAIGEERKLFF.

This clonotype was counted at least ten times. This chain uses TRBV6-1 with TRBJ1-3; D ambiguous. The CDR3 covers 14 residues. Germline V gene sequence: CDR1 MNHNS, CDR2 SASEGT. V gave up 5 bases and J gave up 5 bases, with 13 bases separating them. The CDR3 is CASSPGGERNTIYF. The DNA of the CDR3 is TGTGCCAGCAGTCCCGGTGGGGAGAGAAACACCATATATTTT.

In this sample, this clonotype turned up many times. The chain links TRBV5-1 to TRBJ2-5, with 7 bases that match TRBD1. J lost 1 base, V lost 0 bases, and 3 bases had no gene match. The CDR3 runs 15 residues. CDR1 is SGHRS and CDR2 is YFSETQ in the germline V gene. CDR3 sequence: CASSLASGGQETQYF. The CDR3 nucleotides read TGCGCCAGCAGCTTGGCCTCAGGGGGCCAAGAGACCCAGTACTTC.

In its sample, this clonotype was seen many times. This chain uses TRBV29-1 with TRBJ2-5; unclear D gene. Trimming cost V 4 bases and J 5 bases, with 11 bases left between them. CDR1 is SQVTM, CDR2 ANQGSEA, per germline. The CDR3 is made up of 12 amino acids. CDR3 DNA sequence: TGCAGCGTTGGGGAAGTGGGTGAGACCCAGTACTTC. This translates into CSVGEVGETQYF.